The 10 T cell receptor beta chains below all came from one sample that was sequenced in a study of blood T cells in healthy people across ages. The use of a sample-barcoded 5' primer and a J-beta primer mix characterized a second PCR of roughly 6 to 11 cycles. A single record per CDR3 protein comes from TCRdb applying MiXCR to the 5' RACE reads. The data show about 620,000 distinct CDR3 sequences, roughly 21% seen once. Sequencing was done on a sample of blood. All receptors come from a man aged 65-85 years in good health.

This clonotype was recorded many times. This chain's CDR3 is CAKATPPRGTQYF. The CDR3 DNA follows: TGTGCCAAAGCAACCCCCCCCCGAGGGACCCAGTACTTC. The chain is built from TRBV27 and TRBJ2-5; no definite D call. Germline loops: CDR1 MNHEY, CDR2 SMNVEV (reference sequence). The length of the CDR3 is 13 residues. Trimming cost V 10 bases and J 7 bases, with 19 bases left between them.

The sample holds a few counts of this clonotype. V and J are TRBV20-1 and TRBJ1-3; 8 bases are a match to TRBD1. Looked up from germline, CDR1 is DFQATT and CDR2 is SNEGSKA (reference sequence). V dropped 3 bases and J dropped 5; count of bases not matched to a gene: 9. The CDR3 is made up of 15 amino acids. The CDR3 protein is CSASDRGGGRNTIYF. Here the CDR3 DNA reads TGCAGTGCTAGCGACAGGGGAGGAGGGAGAAACACCATATATTTT.

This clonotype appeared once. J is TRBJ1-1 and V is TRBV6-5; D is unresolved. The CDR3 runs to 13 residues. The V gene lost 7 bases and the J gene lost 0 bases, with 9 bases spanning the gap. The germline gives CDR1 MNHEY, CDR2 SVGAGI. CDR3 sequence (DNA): TGTGCCAGCACTGCCCACTTGAACACTGAAGCTTTCTTT. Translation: CASTAHLNTEAFF.

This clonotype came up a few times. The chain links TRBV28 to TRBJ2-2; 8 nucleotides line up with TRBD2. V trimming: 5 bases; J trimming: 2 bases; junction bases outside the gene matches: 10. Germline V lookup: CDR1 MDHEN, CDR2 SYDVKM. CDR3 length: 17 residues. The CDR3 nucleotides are TGTGCCAGCAGTCCGGCTGGCGGGAGGACCAACACCGGGGAGCTGTTTTTT. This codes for CASSPAGGRTNTGELFF. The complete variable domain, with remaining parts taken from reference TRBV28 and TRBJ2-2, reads DVKVTQSSRYLVKRTGEKVFLECVQDMDHENMFWYRQDPGLGLRLIYFSYDVKMKEKGDIPEGYSVSREKKERFSLILESASTNQTSMYLCASSPAGGRTNTGELFFGEGSRLTVL.

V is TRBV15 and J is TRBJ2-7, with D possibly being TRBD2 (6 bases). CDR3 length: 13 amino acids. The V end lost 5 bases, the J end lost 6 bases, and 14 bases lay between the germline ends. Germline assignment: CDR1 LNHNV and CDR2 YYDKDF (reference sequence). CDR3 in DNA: TGTGCCACCAGCCCTGCGATCGGGAGCGAGCAGTACTTC. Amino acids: CATSPAIGSEQYF.

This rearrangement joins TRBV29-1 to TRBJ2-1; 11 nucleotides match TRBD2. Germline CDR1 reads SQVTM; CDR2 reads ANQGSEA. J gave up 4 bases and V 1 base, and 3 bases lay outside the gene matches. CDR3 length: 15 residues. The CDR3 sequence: CSVEGGLAAYNEQFF. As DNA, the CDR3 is TGCAGCGTTGAAGGGGGACTAGCGGCATACAATGAGCAGTTCTTC.

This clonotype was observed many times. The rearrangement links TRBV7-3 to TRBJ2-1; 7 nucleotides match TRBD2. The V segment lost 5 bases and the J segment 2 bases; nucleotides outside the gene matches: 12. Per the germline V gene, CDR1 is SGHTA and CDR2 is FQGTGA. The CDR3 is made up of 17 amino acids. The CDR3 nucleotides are TGTGCCAGCAGCGACGCCCGGACTAGGGCCCCCTACAATGAGCAGTTCTTC. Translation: CASSDARTRAPYNEQFF.

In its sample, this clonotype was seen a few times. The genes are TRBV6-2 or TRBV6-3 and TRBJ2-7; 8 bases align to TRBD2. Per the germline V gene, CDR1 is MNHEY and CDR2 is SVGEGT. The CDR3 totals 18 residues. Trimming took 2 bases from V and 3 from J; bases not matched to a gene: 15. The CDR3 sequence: CASSYPSGSTSIIYEQYF. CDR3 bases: TGTGCCAGCAGTTACCCGAGCGGGAGCACGTCCATAATCTACGAGCAGTACTTC.

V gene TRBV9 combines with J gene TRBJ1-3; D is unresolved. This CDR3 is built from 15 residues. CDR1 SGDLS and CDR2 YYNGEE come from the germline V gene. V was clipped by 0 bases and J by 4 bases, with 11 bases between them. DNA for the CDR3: TGTGCCAGCAGCGTAGGTCCGGGGTTCGGAAACACCATATATTTT. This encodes CASSVGPGFGNTIYF.

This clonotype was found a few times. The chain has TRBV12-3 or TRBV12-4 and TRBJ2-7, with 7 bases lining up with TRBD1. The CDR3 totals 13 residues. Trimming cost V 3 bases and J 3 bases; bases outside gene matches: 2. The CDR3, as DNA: TGTGCCAGCAGTTTCCCAGGGGGCTACGAGCAGTACTTC. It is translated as CASSFPGGYEQYF.